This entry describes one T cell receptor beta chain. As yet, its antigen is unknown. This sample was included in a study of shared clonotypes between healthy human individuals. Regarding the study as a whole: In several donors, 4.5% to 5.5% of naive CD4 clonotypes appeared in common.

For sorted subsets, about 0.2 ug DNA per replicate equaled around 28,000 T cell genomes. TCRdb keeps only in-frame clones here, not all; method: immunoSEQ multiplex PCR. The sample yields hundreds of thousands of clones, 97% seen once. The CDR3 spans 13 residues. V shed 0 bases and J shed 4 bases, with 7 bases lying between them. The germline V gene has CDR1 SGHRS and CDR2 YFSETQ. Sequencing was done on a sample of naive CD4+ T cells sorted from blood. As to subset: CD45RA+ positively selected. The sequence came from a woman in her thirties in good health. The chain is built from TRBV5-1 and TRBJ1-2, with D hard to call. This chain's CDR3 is CASSLGTSYGYTF. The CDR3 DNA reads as TGCGCCAGCAGCTTGGGGACTTCCTATGGCTACACCTTC.